These T cell receptor beta chains were read from a single sample in a study of Graves' ophthalmopathy and Graves' hyperthyroidism. TCRdb used MiXCR to reprocess the multiplex PCR reads, holding one entry per CDR3 protein. The table has about 1.2 million distinct CDR3 sequences, about 38% seen once. The specimen sequenced was peripheral blood or thyroid tissue (not recorded which). The source of these receptors is an adult man with Graves' hyperthyroidism. The CDR3 runs from the conserved cysteine through the conserved F or W. The D gene is left open where the match is weak. Some rows have no size entry. The others give once, few or many, or a class for an expanded clone.

v_gene,j_gene,d_gene,abundance,CDR3nt,CDR3aa
TRBV4-3,TRBJ2-7,TRBD2,NA,TGCGCCAGCAGCGCTTCAGCGGGAGGTCTTTACGAGCAGTACTTC,CASSASAGGLYEQYF
TRBV25-1,TRBJ2-7,NA,many,TGTGCCAGCAGGGGGACGGGGACGACCTACGAGCAGTACTTC,CASRGTGTTYEQYF
TRBV29-1,TRBJ2-2,TRBD2,many,TGCAGTGTACTAGCGGGAGGGCCCACCGGGGAGCTGTTTTTT,CSVLAGGPTGELFF
TRBV2,TRBJ2-7,NA,many,TGTGCCAGCAGTGAATCGAGGCCTCAAGGATACGAGCAGTACTTC,CASSESRPQGYEQYF
TRBV7-8,TRBJ1-5,TRBD1,many,TGTGCCAGCAGCTATCTGTTAAGGGGGACAGGGAGCAATCAGCCCCAGCATTTT,CASSYLLRGTGSNQPQHF
TRBV7-2,TRBJ2-7,TRBD2,NA,TGTGCTAGCCTATTACTAGCGGGAGTAAACGAGCAGTACTTC,CASLLLAGVNEQYF
TRBV7-2,TRBJ1-4,NA,NA,TGTGCCAGCAGCGTCCGGGACCTTAATGAAAAACTGTTTTTT,CASSVRDLNEKLFF
TRBV7-2,TRBJ1-2,NA,many,TGTGCCAGCAGCACCCCCGGGGGTGATGGCTACACCTTC,CASSTPGGDGYTF
TRBV9,TRBJ2-7,TRBD2,few,TGTGCCAGCAGTTACTCCAGGCGGGGGATCCTACGTACCGAGCAGTACTTC,CASSYSRRGILRTEQYF
TRBV6-2/TRBV6-3,TRBJ1-4,NA,few,TGTGCCAGCAGATCACCCCCGGACCGGGGACTGTTTTTT,CASRSPPDRGLFF
TRBV10-3,TRBJ2-2,TRBD2,NA,TGTGCCATCAACCAACTAGCGGGAGGCGGGGAGCTGTTTTTT,CAINQLAGGGELFF
TRBV12-3/TRBV12-4,TRBJ2-7,NA,NA,TGTGCCAGCAGTTTAGTGTCGGGTCTCCTCGAGCAGTACTTC,CASSLVSGLLEQYF
TRBV9,TRBJ1-1,TRBD1,NA,TGTGCCAGCAGCGTGACAGGGCTATCGAACACTGGAGCTTTCTTT,CASSVTGLSNTGAFF
TRBV10-3,TRBJ1-3,NA,NA,TGTGCCATCAGTGACCACTCTGGAAACACCATATATTTT,CAISDHSGNTIYF
TRBV2,TRBJ1-5,TRBD1,NA,TGTGCCAGCCTCCTCCAGGGGGGGTGGCAGCCCCAGCATTTT,CASLLQGGWQPQHF
TRBV7-2,TRBJ2-5,NA,NA,TGTGCCAGCAGCTTAGCGGGGAGCAATCAGCCCCAGTACTTC,CASSLAGSNQPQYF
TRBV6-6,TRBJ1-3,NA,few,TGTGCCAGCAGTTACTTGCAGGGACCCTCTGGAAACACCATATATTTT,CASSYLQGPSGNTIYF
TRBV7-2,TRBJ2-7,TRBD2,NA,TGTGCCAGCAGCTTCCCGAGTGGACTAGCGGGGGCTTACGAGCAGTACTTC,CASSFPSGLAGAYEQYF
TRBV5-4,TRBJ2-5,TRBD2,NA,TGTGCCAGCAGCGGCGCCGGCGGGGGGGCCCGGGAGACCCAGTACTTC,CASSGAGGGARETQYF
TRBV29-1,TRBJ2-5,TRBD2,NA,TGCAGCGTAGTTGGGACTAGCGTAGAGACCCAGTACTTC,CSVVGTSVETQYF
TRBV7-9,TRBJ2-6,NA,NA,TGTGCCAGCAGCCCGAGGGAATTCTCTGGGGCCAACGTCCTGACTTTC,CASSPREFSGANVLTF
TRBV24-1,TRBJ2-2,NA,NA,TGTGCCACCAGTGACGTAACTAGCCTCACCGGGGAGCTGTTTTTT,CATSDVTSLTGELFF
TRBV20-1,TRBJ2-7,TRBD1,NA,TGCAGTGCTAGAGATTTCGGGACAGGGGACTACGAGCAGTACTTC,CSARDFGTGDYEQYF
TRBV9,TRBJ2-6,NA,NA,TGTGCCAGCAGCGAAGGACAGCCTTTC,CASSEGQPF
TRBV7-9,TRBJ1-5,NA,NA,TGTGCCAGCAGCTTCCTGGACAATCAGCCCCAGCATTTT,CASSFLDNQPQHF
TRBV9,TRBJ2-3,TRBD2,NA,TGCGCCAGCAGTGAAGGACCGGGACTAATCGCAGATACGCAGTATTTT,CASSEGPGLIADTQYF
TRBV12-3/TRBV12-4,TRBJ1-6,NA,many,TGTGCCAGCAGTAGACGAACACCAAATTCACCCCTCCACTTT,CASSRRTPNSPLHF
TRBV2,TRBJ1-5,TRBD1,NA,TGTGCCAGCACCTGGACAGGGGCGGGGGAGACCCAGCATTTT,CASTWTGAGETQHF
TRBV2,TRBJ2-7,NA,many,TGTGCCAGCGAGGAGGGGCTTAACTACGAGCAGTACTTC,CASEEGLNYEQYF
TRBV7-2,TRBJ1-5,NA,NA,TGTGCCAGCAGCTACCATAAGCCCCAGCATTTT,CASSYHKPQHF
TRBV2,TRBJ1-6,TRBD1,NA,TGTGCCAGCAGGGACAGGGGTGGGCCACCCCTCCACTTT,CASRDRGGPPLHF
TRBV29-1,TRBJ1-4,NA,few,TGCAGCGTCCGTGACGGCGTTCCTAATGAAAAACTGTTTTTT,CSVRDGVPNEKLFF
TRBV25-1,TRBJ2-7,NA,few,TGTGCCAGCAACCCAGGGGGGACAGTGAAGTCCTACGAGCAGTACTTC,CASNPGGTVKSYEQYF
TRBV9,TRBJ1-4,NA,NA,TGTGCCAGCAGCCCTCGGACCAAAGAAAAACTGTTTTTT,CASSPRTKEKLFF
TRBV29-1,TRBJ1-3,TRBD1,NA,TGCAGCGTTGAGGGAGGGGGCAAGGAAGCTGGAAACACCATATATTTT,CSVEGGGKEAGNTIYF
TRBV14,TRBJ1-5,NA,NA,TGTGCCAGCAGCCTCTTAACCGGGACGGGCTATGGCAATCAGCCCCAGCATTTT,CASSLLTGTGYGNQPQHF
TRBV7-8,TRBJ1-5,NA,NA,NA,CASSFYICSATTRYSNQPQHF
TRBV10-3,TRBJ2-7,NA,many,TGTGCCATCAGTGAGTCGTGGTCCAACTACGAGCAGTACTTC,CAISESWSNYEQYF
TRBV19,TRBJ2-2,NA,many,TGTGCCATCACCCCGGGGACCGGGGAGCTGTTTTTT,CAITPGTGELFF
TRBV7-2,TRBJ1-4,NA,NA,TGTGCCAGCAGCTTACCGGGGCCTTTTTTT,CASSLPGPFF
TRBV19,TRBJ1-5,NA,NA,TGTGCCAGTAGTATGGGTGTGGGCAATCAGCCCCAGCATTTT,CASSMGVGNQPQHF
TRBV9,TRBJ2-6,TRBD2,NA,TGTGCCAGCAGCGTCTACGGACTAGCGGGAGGAGCTGCTGGGGCCAACGTCCTGACTTTC,CASSVYGLAGGAAGANVLTF
TRBV25-1,TRBJ1-1,TRBD1,NA,TGTGCCAGCAGCACACGACAGGGGACAGAGGTCATGAACACTGAAGCTTTCTTT,CASSTRQGTEVMNTEAFF
TRBV28,TRBJ2-7,TRBD1,NA,TGTGCCAGCAGTTACAGGGGTGCCGCCTACGAGCAGTACTTC,CASSYRGAAYEQYF
TRBV19,TRBJ2-5,NA,NA,TGTGCCAGTAAAATGAGAAGAGCCAACCAAGAGACCCAGTACTTC,CASKMRRANQETQYF
TRBV6-1,TRBJ1-2,TRBD1,many,TGTGCCAGCAGTGACGGATTGGGAGGACAGGGATACTATGGCTACACCTTC,CASSDGLGGQGYYGYTF
TRBV4-1,TRBJ1-4,NA,NA,TGCGCCAGCAGCCAACACCCGGGCAATGAAAAACTGTTTTTT,CASSQHPGNEKLFF
TRBV7-8,TRBJ2-7,NA,many,TGTGCCAGCAGCTTAGCGAGGCGCGCCGAGCAGTACTTC,CASSLARRAEQYF
TRBV4-2,TRBJ2-3,TRBD1,NA,TGTGCCAGCAGCCAAGTCGACAGGGTAGATACGCAGTATTTT,CASSQVDRVDTQYF
TRBV5-1,TRBJ1-1,NA,NA,TGCGCCAGCACCGACCCTGCGAACACTGAAGCTTTCTTT,CASTDPANTEAFF
TRBV5-1,TRBJ1-5,NA,many,TGCGCCAGCAGCTTGGCTGAGGGTCAGCCCCAGCATTTT,CASSLAEGQPQHF
TRBV7-2,TRBJ2-7,TRBD2,many,TGTGCCAGCAGCTTAGCACTAGCGGGAGTGGGGGAGCAGTACTTC,CASSLALAGVGEQYF
TRBV2,TRBJ2-5,NA,NA,TGTGCCAGGGGTGGGGGACAAATGGAGACCCAGTACTTC,CARGGGQMETQYF
TRBV30,TRBJ2-5,NA,NA,TGTGCCTGGGGGACCGGGGAGACCCAGTACTTC,CAWGTGETQYF
TRBV15,TRBJ1-2,TRBD1,many,TGTGCCACCAGCCTAGACAGGGGGCAAGGCTACACCTTC,CATSLDRGQGYTF
TRBV6-6,TRBJ2-7,TRBD1,NA,TGTGCCTCCCACCATGGGACAGGCCGATCTGCCTACGAGCAGTACTTC,CASHHGTGRSAYEQYF
TRBV12-3/TRBV12-4,TRBJ2-5,TRBD1,NA,TGTGCCAGCAGTTTGAGAAGGGGGCACCAAGAGACCCAGTACTTC,CASSLRRGHQETQYF